This T cell receptor beta chain was retrieved from a study of blood T cell repertoires in COVID-19 (dated by TCRdb to 2018 to 2021). Concerning the study at large: Collaborator samples came from the United States, Italy and Spain and covered acute and convalescent phases of COVID-19. The prospective study material was composed of cDNA or gDNA derived from T cells, B-cell-depleted T cells, or PBMCs. The dataset comprised deeply sampled blood TCRbeta repertoires from subjects exposed to, actively infected with, or recovered from COVID-19. The repertoires were released in a freely available public database meant as a resource for research on the immune response to SARS-CoV-2. The samples were drawn from two sources: the first 160 participants of the ongoing ImmuneRACE study, and 950 to 1,500 subjects contributed by 6 global collaborators. A de-identified subject ID, COVID-19 status, age in years and sex were almost always included in the sample metadata. Where available, HLA class I and class II types were taken from metadata supplied by the sample provider and were not determined by assay-based typing. The investigation overall reported the following: How much clinical and demographic metadata was included differed by source and by participant, and the metadata was provided uncurated.

Participants in the prospective study were enrolled through a virtual design, were aged about 18 to 100 years, and lived in some 24 United States geographic areas. In the prospective study, cohorts were assigned on the basis of participant-reported clinical history obtained from a screening survey and a study questionnaire. For ImmuneRACE Cohort 3, a participant was defined as recovered based on two consecutive negative NP/OP PCR tests, clearance by a healthcare professional, or resolution of symptoms. Each participant in the prospective study had whole blood, serum and a nasopharyngeal or oropharyngeal swab collected by mobile phlebotomists. Participants in the prospective study had the option to provide additional blood draws and questionnaires over a 2-month period. Prospective study blood samples were shipped either frozen or at room temperature before DNA extraction. Comment on this clone: Its antigen has not been determined. Nothing much larger sits one base from this clone, and base qualities are not available.

Sequences ENHRY (CDR1) and SYGVKD (CDR2) are obtained from the germline V gene. The CDR3, cysteine through phenylalanine, is 14 amino acids long. The kept DNA is CDR3 alone, 42 bases in frame from the first base. V lost 4 bases and J lost 5 bases, and the count of bases not matched to a germline gene is 5. TCRbeta CDR3 regions were amplified from genomic DNA by means of the immunoSEQ Assay, a bias-controlled multiplex PCR. As for the original processing: The number of nucleated cells in each sample was estimated by amplification of reference gene primers within the assay. To quantify the absolute abundance of each unique TCRbeta CDR3 rearrangement, sequence reads were collapsed and filtered. For each sample, productive Simpson clonality was calculated by taking the square root of Simpson's diversity index across productive rearrangements. Drawn from immuneACCESS, this table holds only the in-frame rearrangements with V and J called that TCRdb kept. Clones are partly lost; checked studies trace under half to an unresolved V gene and leave the rest unexplained. Clonal size and the V and J genes are those of that table, whereas D and trimming came from the DNA. The table for this sample lists 490,000 or so clones; about 88% of them were counted only once. The top ten clonotypes cover approximately 8% of the sample.

The chain links TRBV10-3 with TRBJ1-1; 9 middle bases align to TRBD1. The specimen was PBMCs or T cells enriched from blood (not recorded which). The TCR comes from an older woman who had recovered from COVID-19. At the DNA level, the sequence is TGTGCCATCAGTGTACAGGGGGCAGGGACTGAAGCTTTCTTT. It codes for CAISVQGAGTEAFF.